This passage covers 13 T cell receptor beta chains from one sample sequenced in a study of blood T cell repertoires in COVID-19. Only in-frame clones appear in the TCRdb table, and some are missing; sequencing was by immunoSEQ multiplex PCR. The sample includes about 120,000 clones, about 89% of them seen just once. Sequenced material: peripheral blood. These receptors came from a human donor with acute or convalescent COVID-19. The donor label of this sample is uncertain.

This clone came up once. The gene calls are TRBV4-3 and TRBJ2-7, with TRBD1 matching over 8 bases. CDR3 length equals 14 residues. Germline trimming cut 3 bases from V and 5 bases from J; bases unmatched to any gene: 6. Germline V lookup: CDR1 LGHNA, CDR2 YSLEER. The CDR3 sequence: CASSQDRAMNEQYF. CDR3 in DNA: TGCGCCAGCAGCCAGGACAGGGCTATGAACGAGCAGTACTTC.

In the case of this clone: In the same sample, other DNA sequences code for this CDR3. The chain has TRBV10-3 and TRBJ2-7; 7 bases line up with TRBD2. CDR1 and CDR2 from the germline V gene are ENHRY and SYGVKD. J was trimmed by 0 bases and V by 4 bases; bases with no gene match: 6. There are 15 residues in the CDR3. The CDR3, as DNA: TGTGCCATCAGTGCTGGAGCGGGGTCCTCCTACGAGCAGTACTTC. Its protein product is CAISAGAGSSYEQYF.

The chain is built from TRBV9 and TRBJ1-5; D may be TRBD1 (6 bases). The CDR3 is made up of 13 amino acids. The V gene lost 4 bases and the J gene lost 4 bases, with 9 bases spanning the gap. The germline CDR1 and CDR2 sequences are SGDLS and YYNGEE. This CDR3 reads CASSPGQNQPQHF. DNA of the CDR3: TGTGCCAGCAGCCCCGGACAGAATCAGCCCCAGCATTTT. The whole variable domain, remainder taken from reference TRBV9 and TRBJ1-5, is DSGVTQTPKHLITATGQRVTLRCSPRSGDLSVYWYQQSLDQGLQFLIQYYNGEERAKGNILERFSAQQFPDLHSELNLSSLELGDSALYFCASSPGQNQPQHFGDGTRLSIL.

The chain recombines TRBV28 with TRBJ2-1; tentative D call: TRBD2 (5 bases). V lost 5 bases and J lost 0, with 14 bases in between. CDR3 length: 16 residues. CDR1 is MDHEN, CDR2 SYDVKM, per germline. CDR3 sequence: CASSPLRESSYNEQFF. DNA for the CDR3: TGTGCCAGCAGTCCCTTAAGGGAGAGCTCCTACAATGAGCAGTTCTTC.

This clone came up once. The chain uses TRBV9 and TRBJ2-1, with TRBD2 identical over 7 bases. V lost 4 bases to trimming and J lost 4 bases; unmatched junction nucleotides: 5. CDR3 length equals 14 residues. Germline CDR1 and CDR2: SGDLS and YYNGEE. The CDR3 DNA reads as TGTGCCAGCAGCCCGCGGACTAGGTACAATGAGCAGTTCTTC. As protein: CASSPRTRYNEQFF.

V and J are TRBV4-2 and TRBJ1-2; D is possibly TRBD1 (5 bases). The ends were cut back, 1 base at V and 3 bases at J, with 15 bases in the middle. Germline V gene sequence: CDR1 LGHNA, CDR2 YNFKEQ. The CDR3 contains 16 residues. The CDR3 DNA follows: TGTGCCAGCAGCCAAGTTGCCCCAGGGAGGGACTATGGCTACACCTTC. This codes for CASSQVAPGRDYGYTF.

J is TRBJ1-4 and V is TRBV4-2; D gene ambiguous. From germline, CDR1 is LGHNA and CDR2 YNFKEQ. Trimming cost V 0 bases and J 10 bases, with 6 bases left between them. The CDR3 is 12 residues long. For the CDR3, the DNA is TGTGCCAGCAGCCAAGAAGTCAGAAAACTGTTTTTT. Translated, it gives CASSQEVRKLFF.

This rearrangement joins TRBV19 to TRBJ2-5; D not certain. This CDR3 has 13 residues. V was cut by 2 bases and J by 4 bases, with 8 bases left in between. CDR1 LNHDA and CDR2 SQIVND come from the germline V gene (reference sequence). The CDR3 is CASSISGVETQYF. CDR3 sequence (DNA): TGTGCCAGTAGTATATCCGGAGTAGAGACCCAGTACTTC. Drawing the rest from reference TRBV19 and TRBJ2-5, the complete variable domain is DGGITQSPKYLFRKEGQNVTLSCEQNLNHDAMYWYRQDPGQGLRLIYYSQIVNDFQKGDIAEGYSVSREKKESFPLTVTSAQKNPTAFYLCASSISGVETQYFGPGTRLLVL.

The rearrangement joins TRBV7-2 to TRBJ1-2, with unresolved D. V lost 1 base and J lost 7, with 7 bases in between. Germline values: CDR1 SGHTA, CDR2 FQGNSA. This CDR3 region has 12 residues. The CDR3 is CASSLDFFGYTF. CDR3 DNA: TGTGCCAGCAGCTTAGACTTTTTTGGCTACACCTTC.

For this clone: Other nucleotide sequences from this sample produce the same CDR3. The rearrangement uses TRBV6-5 and TRBJ1-2, with unresolved D. The V and J ends lost 4 bases and 4 bases respectively, with 4 bases between them. The CDR3 spans 11 residues. Germline V gene data show CDR1 as MNHEY and CDR2 as SVGAGI. CDR3 region: CASSSGYGYTF. The DNA of the CDR3 is TGTGCCAGCAGTTCAGGCTATGGCTACACCTTC.

The V and J genes are TRBV28 and TRBJ1-6; TRBD1 matches at 8 bases. The V gene's germline CDR1 is MDHEN and CDR2 SYDVKM. The CDR3 sequence is 15 residues long. The J segment lost 8 bases and the V segment lost 3 bases, leaving 6 bases of the junction unmatched. DNA for the CDR3: TGTGCCAGCAGTTTCTGGGCAGGGGGCCATTCACCCCTCCACTTT. This sequence encodes CASSFWAGGHSPLHF.

This chain uses TRBV18 with TRBJ1-4; the match to TRBD1 covers 9 bases. This CDR3 comprises 17 residues. Trimming removed 3 bases from V and 1 base from J; junction bases left unmatched: 6. The germline CDR1 and CDR2 sequences are KGHSH and LQKENI. CDR3 bases: TGTGCCAGCTCACCCCTAGGACAGGGGCTAACTAATGAAAAACTGTTTTTT. It yields the protein CASSPLGQGLTNEKLFF.

This chain uses TRBV29-1 with TRBJ1-2, with D uncertain. CDR3 size: 13 residues. CDR1 and CDR2 from the germline V gene are SQVTM and ANQGSEA. V was shortened by 0 bases and J by 4 bases, with 9 bases between the two germline ends. CDR3 coding DNA: TGCAGCGTTGAAGATGGACGGGGCTATGGCTACACCTTC. Translation: CSVEDGRGYGYTF.